Detailed here is one T cell receptor (beta chain). PCR amplification relied on 60 Vbeta primers (plus 13 Jbeta primers). Sequencing was performed with immunoSEQ multiplex PCR; in TCRdb, only in-frame clones are kept and a portion is missing. The sample comprises 55,000 to 65,000 clones, roughly 85% of which are singletons, and around 11% rests with the top ten. This sample is drawn from a study of cytomegalovirus exposure and HLA in healthy donors. The sequence was obtained from a female donor in good health and CMV-seronegative. Sequencing was carried out using PBMCs.

CDR3 DNA: TGTGCCAGCAGCTTGCAGGGGAGTGGTCAGCCCCAGCATTTT. As protein: CASSLQGSGQPQHF. The genes are TRBV5-4 and TRBJ1-5, with D perhaps TRBD1 (6 bases). The CDR3 is 14 amino acids. V was clipped by 1 base and J by 6 bases, with 11 bases between them. The germline CDR1 and CDR2 sequences are SGHNT and YYREEE (reference sequence).